The 18 T cell receptor beta chains listed next were all sequenced from one sample in a study of blood T cell repertoires in COVID-19. The protocol was immunoSEQ multiplex PCR, while the TCRdb copy is restricted to in-frame clones and leaves out a portion. Of over 25,000 clones listed, 75% to 85% were seen once; the top ten hold less than 15%. Sequencing was done on a sample of peripheral blood. These receptors were collected from a human donor in a cohort sampled during active COVID-19.

CDR3 DNA: TGTGCCAGCACAAACTCAGGGGGCACTGAAGCTTTCTTT. This encodes CASTNSGGTEAFF. The V call is TRBV28, the J call TRBJ1-1, with 7 positions matching TRBD1. This CDR3 is 13 amino acids long. After removal of 7 bases from V and 4 bases from J, the junction contained 6 bases not matched to a gene. Germline loops: CDR1 MDHEN, CDR2 SYDVKM.

J is TRBJ1-4 and V is TRBV30; D might be TRBD1 (5 bases). CDR1 is GTSNPN, CDR2 SVGIG, per germline (reference sequence). V lost 6 bases and J 4 bases, leaving 6 bases between the germline ends. The CDR3 loop spans 11 amino acids. The CDR3 nucleotides read TGTGCCTGCGGGGGTAATGAAAAACTGTTTTTT. The encoded protein is CACGGNEKLFF.

The chain couples TRBV29-1 to TRBJ2-5; the D gene is possibly TRBD2 (7 bases). Trimming stripped 6 bases from V and 1 base from J, with 12 bases between. CDR3 length equals 13 residues. From germline, CDR1 is SQVTM and CDR2 ANQGSEA. The CDR3 region is CSVRGGLQETQYF. The CDR3 nucleotides read TGCAGCGTGAGGGGGGGTCTCCAAGAGACCCAGTACTTC.

The V gene is TRBV23-1, the J gene TRBJ2-7; D unclear. TRBV23-1 is placed among ORFs of uncertain function. V lost 2 bases and J lost 11, with 7 bases in between. This CDR3 region has 10 residues. The CDR3 reads CASSQPLEYF. In DNA, the CDR3 is TGCGCCAGCAGTCAACCCCTTGAGTACTTC.

Only one count was recorded for this clone. This chain links TRBV27 with TRBJ1-4, with D unresolved. V lost 6 bases and J 2 bases, leaving 13 bases between the germline ends. The CDR3 contains 15 residues. The V gene's germline CDR1 is MNHEY and CDR2 SMNVEV (reference sequence). CDR3 sequence (DNA): TGTGCCAGCAGAAAGCAGAGGGCGACTAATGAAAAACTGTTTTTT. Encoded protein: CASRKQRATNEKLFF.

V and J are TRBV7-9 and TRBJ2-5; 12 nucleotides match TRBD2. The CDR3 extends over 17 amino acids. Trimming cost V 5 bases and J 1 base; bases outside gene matches: 8. The V gene's germline CDR1 is SEHNR and CDR2 FQNEAQ (reference sequence). This CDR3 reads CASSATSGGPSQETQYF. The DNA for the CDR3 is TGTGCCAGCAGCGCGACTAGCGGGGGACCCAGCCAAGAGACCCAGTACTTC.

This rearrangement joins TRBV30 to TRBJ2-7, with 11 nucleotides matching TRBD2. V shed 3 bases and J 9 bases; nucleotides not matched to a gene: 7. This CDR3 spans 13 amino acids. Germline V CDR1 and CDR2: GTSNPN, SVGIG (reference sequence). The CDR3 spells CAWSVAGGIGQYF. CDR3 in DNA: TGTGCCTGGAGCGTAGCGGGGGGGATCGGGCAGTACTTC.

The chain recombines TRBV27 with TRBJ1-4, with D uncertain. There are 14 residues in the CDR3. Trimming removed 3 bases at V and 3 bases at J, with 8 bases between. CDR1 MNHEY and CDR2 SMNVEV come from the germline V gene (reference sequence). This CDR3 is CASSFGWANEKLFF. The CDR3 bases are TGTGCCAGCAGTTTCGGGTGGGCTAATGAAAAACTGTTTTTT.

In this sample, this clone turned up a few times. The chain combines TRBV6-5 with TRBJ1-2; the match to TRBD1 covers 9 bases. Germline CDR1 reads MNHEY; CDR2 reads SVGAGI. This CDR3 is 14 amino acids long. V lost 4 bases to trimming and J lost 4 bases; unmatched junction nucleotides: 4. The CDR3 bases are TGTGCCAGCAGTTCTGACAGGGGGTTCTATGGCTACACCTTC. It yields the protein CASSSDRGFYGYTF.

The chain carries TRBV28 and TRBJ2-1; 7 bases agree with TRBD2. The length of the CDR3 is 14 residues. The V and J ends lost 2 bases and 7 bases, in that order; junction bases with no gene match: 5. The germline V gene has CDR1 MDHEN and CDR2 SYDVKM. The CDR3 sequence: CASSLEGLWNEQFF. Written as DNA, the CDR3 is TGTGCCAGCAGTTTAGAGGGACTATGGAATGAGCAGTTCTTC.

This sequence joins TRBV10-1 and TRBJ2-7; 7 nucleotides align to TRBD2. Germline-derived CDR1 and CDR2 are WNHNN and SYGVQD (reference sequence). The CDR3 runs to 16 residues. Unmatched junction bases numbered 11, after V lost 6 bases and J lost 0 bases. This chain's CDR3 is CASSRSGGFSSYEQYF. Written as DNA, the CDR3 is TGCGCCAGCAGCCGGTCCGGGGGGTTTAGCTCCTACGAGCAGTACTTC.

The chain uses TRBV20-1 and TRBJ2-5, with D tentatively TRBD2 (5 bases). The CDR3 length is 10 residues. The V gene lost 4 bases and the J gene lost 5 bases, with 5 bases spanning the gap. Germline values: CDR1 DFQATT, CDR2 SNEGSKA (reference sequence). The CDR3 reads CSAKRETQYF. Here the CDR3 DNA reads TGCAGTGCTAAGCGGGAGACCCAGTACTTC.

The CDR3 sequence is CASSPAGVNTGELFF. CDR3 DNA: TGTGCCAGCAGCCCAGCGGGGGTTAACACCGGGGAGCTGTTTTTT. The chain recombines TRBV7-9 with TRBJ2-2, with 8 positions matching TRBD2. This CDR3 region has 15 residues. Trimming cost V 5 bases and J 2 bases; bases outside gene matches: 4. Per the germline V gene, CDR1 is SEHNR and CDR2 is FQNEAQ (reference sequence).

The table lists this clone with a few counts. V and J are TRBV4-1 and TRBJ1-1; 7 nucleotides align to TRBD1. Germline CDR1 MGHRA, CDR2 YSYEKL. V gave up 5 bases and J gave up 7 bases; unmatched junction bases: 4. The CDR3 runs 12 residues. In DNA, the CDR3 is TGCGCCAGCAGCACACAGGGGATTGAAGCTTTCTTT. Protein product: CASSTQGIEAFF.

V is TRBV11-3 and J is TRBJ2-1; D perhaps matches TRBD2 (7 bases). The V end lost 0 bases, the J end lost 5 bases, and 20 bases lay between the germline ends. Germline V gene data show CDR1 as SGHNT and CDR2 as YENEEA. This CDR3 is built from 18 residues. The CDR3 spells CASSLDGGRGSTDNEQFF. The DNA of the CDR3 is TGTGCCAGCAGCTTAGATGGGGGGAGGGGGAGTACGGACAATGAGCAGTTCTTC.

J is TRBJ2-1 and V is TRBV14; 9 bases map to TRBD2. CDR1 SGHDN and CDR2 FVKESK come from the germline V gene. Losses at the gene ends were 3 bases for V and 9 bases for J; bases not matched to a gene: 15. The CDR3 is made up of 17 amino acids. CDR3 coding DNA: TGTGCCAGCAGCCAGACCTCTTGGCGGGGGGGCCTAAGTGAGCAGTTCTTC. Translation gives CASSQTSWRGGLSEQFF.

The J gene is TRBJ2-1, the V gene TRBV6-4, with 7 positions matching TRBD2. The germline CDR1 and CDR2 sequences are MRHNA and SNTAGT. V lost 3 bases and J lost 2; bases outside the gene matches: 4. CDR3 length: 15 residues. For the CDR3, the DNA is TGTGCCAGCAGTGATGAAGCGGGACCCTACAATGAGCAGTTCTTC. The encoded protein is CASSDEAGPYNEQFF.

This chain joins TRBV6-5 and TRBJ2-1; D may be TRBD2 (5 bases). Germline-derived CDR1 and CDR2 are MNHEY and SVGAGI. CDR3 length: 14 residues. V was shortened by 6 bases and J by 7 bases, with 16 bases between the two germline ends. The chain's CDR3 is CASSLGYTGNEQFF. DNA of the CDR3: TGTGCCAGCAGCCTAGGGTATACGGGGAATGAGCAGTTCTTC.